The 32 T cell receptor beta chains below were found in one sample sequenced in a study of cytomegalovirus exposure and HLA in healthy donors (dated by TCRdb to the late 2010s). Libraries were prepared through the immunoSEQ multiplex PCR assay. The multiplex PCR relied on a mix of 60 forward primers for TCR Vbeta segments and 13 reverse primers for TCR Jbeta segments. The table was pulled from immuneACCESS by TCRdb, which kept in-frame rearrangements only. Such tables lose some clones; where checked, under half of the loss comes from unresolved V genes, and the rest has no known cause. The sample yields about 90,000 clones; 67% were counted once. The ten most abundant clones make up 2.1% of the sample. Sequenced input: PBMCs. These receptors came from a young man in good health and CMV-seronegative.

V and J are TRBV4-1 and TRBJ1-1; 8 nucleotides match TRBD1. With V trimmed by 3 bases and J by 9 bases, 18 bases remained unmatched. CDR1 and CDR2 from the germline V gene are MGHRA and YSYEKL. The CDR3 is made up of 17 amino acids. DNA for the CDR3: TGCGCCAGCAGCCACATTGGACAGGGCGCGGTTTTACGACAAGCTTTCTTT. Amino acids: CASSHIGQGAVLRQAFF.

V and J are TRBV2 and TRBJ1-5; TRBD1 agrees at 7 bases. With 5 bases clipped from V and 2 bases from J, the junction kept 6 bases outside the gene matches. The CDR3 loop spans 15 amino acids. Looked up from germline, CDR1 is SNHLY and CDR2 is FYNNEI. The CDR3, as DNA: TGTGCCAGCAGTCAAACAGGGGCGGGCAATCAGCCCCAGCATTTT. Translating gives CASSQTGAGNQPQHF. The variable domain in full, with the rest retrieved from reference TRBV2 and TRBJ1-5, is EPEVTQTPSHQVTQMGQEVILRCVPISNHLYFYWYRQILGQKVEFLVSFYNNEISEKSEIFDDQFSVERPDGSNFTLKIRSTKLEDSAMYFCASSQTGAGNQPQHFGDGTRLSIL.

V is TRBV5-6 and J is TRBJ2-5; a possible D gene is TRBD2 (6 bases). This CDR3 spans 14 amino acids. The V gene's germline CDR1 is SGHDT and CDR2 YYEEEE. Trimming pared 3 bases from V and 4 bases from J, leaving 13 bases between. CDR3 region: CASSWGLGAETQYF. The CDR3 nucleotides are TGTGCCAGCAGCTGGGGACTGGGCGCAGAGACCCAGTACTTC.

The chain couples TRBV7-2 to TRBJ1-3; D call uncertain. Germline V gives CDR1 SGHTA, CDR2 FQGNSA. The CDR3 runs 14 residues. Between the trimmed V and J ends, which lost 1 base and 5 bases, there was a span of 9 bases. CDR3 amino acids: CASSLDRERNTIYF. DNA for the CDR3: TGTGCCAGCAGCTTAGACCGGGAAAGAAACACCATATATTTT. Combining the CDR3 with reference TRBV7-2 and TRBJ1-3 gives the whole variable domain GAGVSQSPSNKVTEKGKDVELRCDPISGHTALYWYRQSLGQGLEFLIYFQGNSAPDKSGLPSDRFSAERTGGSVSTLTIQRTQQEDSAVYLCASSLDRERNTIYFGEGSWLTVV.

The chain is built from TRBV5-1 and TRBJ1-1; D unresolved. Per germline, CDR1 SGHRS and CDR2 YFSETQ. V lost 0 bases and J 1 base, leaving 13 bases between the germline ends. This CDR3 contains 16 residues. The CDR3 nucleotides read TGCGCCAGCAGCTTGGGGGAGTACCGGGCGAACACTGAAGCTTTCTTT. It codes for CASSLGEYRANTEAFF.

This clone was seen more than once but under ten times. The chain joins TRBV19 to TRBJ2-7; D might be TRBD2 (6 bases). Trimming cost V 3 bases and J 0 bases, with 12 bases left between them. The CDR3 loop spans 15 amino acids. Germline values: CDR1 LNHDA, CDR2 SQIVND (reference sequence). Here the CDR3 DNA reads TGTGCCAGTAGTATGGGCGGGAAAAGCTCCTACGAGCAGTACTTC. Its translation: CASSMGGKSSYEQYF.

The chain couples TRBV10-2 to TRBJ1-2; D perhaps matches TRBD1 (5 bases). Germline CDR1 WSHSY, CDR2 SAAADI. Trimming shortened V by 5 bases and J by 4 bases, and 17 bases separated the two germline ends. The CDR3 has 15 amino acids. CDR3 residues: CASSPGDAGSYGYTF. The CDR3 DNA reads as TGCGCCAGCAGTCCGGGAGATGCAGGGAGCTATGGCTACACCTTC.

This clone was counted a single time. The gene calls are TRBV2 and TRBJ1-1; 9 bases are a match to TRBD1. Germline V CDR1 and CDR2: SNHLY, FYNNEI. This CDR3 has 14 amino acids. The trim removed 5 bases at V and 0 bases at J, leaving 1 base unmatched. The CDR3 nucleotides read TGTGCCAGCAGTAGACAGGGGGTGAACACTGAAGCTTTCTTT. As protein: CASSRQGVNTEAFF.

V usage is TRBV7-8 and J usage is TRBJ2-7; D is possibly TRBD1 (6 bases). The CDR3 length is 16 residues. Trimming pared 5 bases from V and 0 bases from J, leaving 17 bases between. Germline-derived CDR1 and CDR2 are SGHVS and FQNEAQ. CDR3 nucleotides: TGTGCCAGCAGCCTAGGGCCGTCGACAGGCTCCTACGAGCAGTACTTC. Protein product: CASSLGPSTGSYEQYF.

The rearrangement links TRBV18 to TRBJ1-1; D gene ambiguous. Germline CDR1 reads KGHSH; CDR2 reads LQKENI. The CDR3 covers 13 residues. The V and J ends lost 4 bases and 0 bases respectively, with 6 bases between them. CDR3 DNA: TGTGCCAGCTCACAGAGGGTGAACACTGAAGCTTTCTTT. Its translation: CASSQRVNTEAFF.

The CDR3 reads CASSLFLATDTQYF. The CDR3 DNA reads TGTGCCAGCAGCTTGTTCCTGGCCACAGATACGCAGTATTTT. The chain links TRBV5-6 to TRBJ2-3; D not certain. Germline CDR1 and CDR2: SGHDT and YYEEEE. Trimming took 1 base from V and 2 from J, leaving 8 bases between them. The CDR3 sequence is 14 residues long.

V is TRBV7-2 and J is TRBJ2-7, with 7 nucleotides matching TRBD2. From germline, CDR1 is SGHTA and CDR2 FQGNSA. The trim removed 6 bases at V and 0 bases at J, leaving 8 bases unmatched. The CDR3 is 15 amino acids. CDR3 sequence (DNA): TGTGCCAGCAGGCACGGAGGGGAGGGCTCCTACGAGCAGTACTTC. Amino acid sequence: CASRHGGEGSYEQYF. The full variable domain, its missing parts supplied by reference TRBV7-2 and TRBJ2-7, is GAGVSQSPSNKVTEKGKDVELRCDPISGHTALYWYRQSLGQGLEFLIYFQGNSAPDKSGLPSDRFSAERTGGSVSTLTIQRTQQEDSAVYLCASRHGGEGSYEQYFGPGTRLTVT.

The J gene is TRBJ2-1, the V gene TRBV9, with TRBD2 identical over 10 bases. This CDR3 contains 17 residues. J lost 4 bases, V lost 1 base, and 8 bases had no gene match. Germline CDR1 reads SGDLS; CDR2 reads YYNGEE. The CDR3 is CASSVNGLADDYNEQFF. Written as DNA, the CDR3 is TGTGCCAGCAGCGTAAACGGACTAGCGGATGATTACAATGAGCAGTTCTTC.

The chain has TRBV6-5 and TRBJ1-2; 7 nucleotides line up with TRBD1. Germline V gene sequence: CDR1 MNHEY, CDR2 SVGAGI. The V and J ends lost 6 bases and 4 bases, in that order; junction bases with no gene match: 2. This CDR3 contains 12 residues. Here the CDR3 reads CASSRDSYGYTF. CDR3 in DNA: TGTGCCAGCAGCCGGGACAGCTATGGCTACACCTTC.

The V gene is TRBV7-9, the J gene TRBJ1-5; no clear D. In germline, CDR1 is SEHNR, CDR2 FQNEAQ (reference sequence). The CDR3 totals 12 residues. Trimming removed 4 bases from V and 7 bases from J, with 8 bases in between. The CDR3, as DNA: TGTGCCAGCAGCTCCCAGCGGCAGCCCCAGCATTTT. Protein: CASSSQRQPQHF.

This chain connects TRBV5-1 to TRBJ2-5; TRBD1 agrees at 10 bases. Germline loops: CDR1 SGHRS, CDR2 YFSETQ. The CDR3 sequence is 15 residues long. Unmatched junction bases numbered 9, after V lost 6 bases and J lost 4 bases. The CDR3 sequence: CASTLTDRGRETQYF. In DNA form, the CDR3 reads TGCGCCAGCACCTTAACTGACAGGGGGCGAGAGACCCAGTACTTC.

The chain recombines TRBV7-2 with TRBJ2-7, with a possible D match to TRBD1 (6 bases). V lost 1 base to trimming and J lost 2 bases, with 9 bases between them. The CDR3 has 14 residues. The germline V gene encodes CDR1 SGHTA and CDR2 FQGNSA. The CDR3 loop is CASSLVGATYEQYF. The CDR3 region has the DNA TGTGCCAGCAGCTTAGTGGGGGCCACCTACGAGCAGTACTTC.

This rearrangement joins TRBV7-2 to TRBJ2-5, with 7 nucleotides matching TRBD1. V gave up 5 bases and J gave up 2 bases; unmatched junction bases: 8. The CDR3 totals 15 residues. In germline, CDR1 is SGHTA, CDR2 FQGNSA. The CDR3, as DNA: TGTGCCAGCAGCCTACAGGGGCCCGGACAAGAGACCCAGTACTTC. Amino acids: CASSLQGPGQETQYF.

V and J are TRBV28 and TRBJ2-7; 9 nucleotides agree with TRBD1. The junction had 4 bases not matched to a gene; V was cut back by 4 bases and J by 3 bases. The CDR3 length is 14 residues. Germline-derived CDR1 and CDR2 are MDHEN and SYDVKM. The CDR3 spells CASSSGTGHYEQYF. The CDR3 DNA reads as TGTGCCAGCAGTTCCGGGACAGGGCACTACGAGCAGTACTTC.

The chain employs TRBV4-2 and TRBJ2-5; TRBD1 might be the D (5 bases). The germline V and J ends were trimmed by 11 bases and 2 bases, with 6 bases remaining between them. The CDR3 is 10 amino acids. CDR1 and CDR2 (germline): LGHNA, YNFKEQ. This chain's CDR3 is CAAGQETQYF. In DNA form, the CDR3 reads TGTGCCGCAGGGCAAGAGACCCAGTACTTC.

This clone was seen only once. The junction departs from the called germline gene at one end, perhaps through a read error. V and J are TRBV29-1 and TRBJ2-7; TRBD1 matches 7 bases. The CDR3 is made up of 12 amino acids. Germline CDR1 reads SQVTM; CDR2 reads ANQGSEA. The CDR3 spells CSGEGQDYEQYF. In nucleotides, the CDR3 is TGCAGCGGTGAAGGACAGGACTACGAGCAGTACTTC.

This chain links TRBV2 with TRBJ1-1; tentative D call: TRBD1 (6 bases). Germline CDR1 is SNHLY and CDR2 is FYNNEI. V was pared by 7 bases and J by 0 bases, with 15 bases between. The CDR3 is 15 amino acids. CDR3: CASISGTFMNTEAFF. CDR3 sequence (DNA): TGTGCCAGCATTAGTGGGACATTCATGAACACTGAAGCTTTCTTT.

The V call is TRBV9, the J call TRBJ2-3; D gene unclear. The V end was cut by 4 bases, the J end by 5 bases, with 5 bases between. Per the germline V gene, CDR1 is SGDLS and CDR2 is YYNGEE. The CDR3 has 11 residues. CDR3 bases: TGTGCCAGCAGCCGCGGAGATACGCAGTATTTT. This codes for CASSRGDTQYF.

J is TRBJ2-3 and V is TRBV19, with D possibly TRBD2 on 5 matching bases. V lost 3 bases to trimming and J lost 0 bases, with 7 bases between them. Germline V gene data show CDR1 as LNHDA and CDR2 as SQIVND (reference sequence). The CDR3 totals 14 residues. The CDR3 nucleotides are TGTGCCAGTAGTATTAAGCGGAGCACAGATACGCAGTATTTT. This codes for CASSIKRSTDTQYF.

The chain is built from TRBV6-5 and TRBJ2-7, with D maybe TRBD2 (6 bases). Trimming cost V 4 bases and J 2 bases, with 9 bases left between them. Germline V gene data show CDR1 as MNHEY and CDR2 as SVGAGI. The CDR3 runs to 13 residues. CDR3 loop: CASSSWGAYEQYF. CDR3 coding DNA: TGTGCCAGCAGTTCCTGGGGGGCCTACGAGCAGTACTTC.

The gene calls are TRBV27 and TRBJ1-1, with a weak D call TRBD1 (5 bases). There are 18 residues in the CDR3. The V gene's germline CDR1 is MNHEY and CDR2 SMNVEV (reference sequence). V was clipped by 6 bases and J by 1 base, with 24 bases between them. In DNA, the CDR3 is TGTGCCAGCAGCCTTTTATCGCAGGGTTCCATCCGGAACACTGAAGCTTTCTTT. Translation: CASSLLSQGSIRNTEAFF.

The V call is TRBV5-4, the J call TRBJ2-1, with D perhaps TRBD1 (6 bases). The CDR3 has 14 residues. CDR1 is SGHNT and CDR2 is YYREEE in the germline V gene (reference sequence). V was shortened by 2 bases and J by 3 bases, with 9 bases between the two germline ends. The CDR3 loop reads CASSLGGVYNEQFF. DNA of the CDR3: TGTGCCAGCAGCTTAGGGGGAGTCTACAATGAGCAGTTCTTC.

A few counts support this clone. The CDR3 DNA sequence: TGCGCCAGCAGCTTAGCGGGAGTAGTAGATACGCAGTATTTT. Translation: CASSLAGVVDTQYF. The chain recombines TRBV5-1 with TRBJ2-3; TRBD2 matches at 8 bases. This CDR3 comprises 14 residues. V lost 2 bases and J lost 5; bases outside the gene matches: 4. From germline, CDR1 is SGHRS and CDR2 YFSETQ.

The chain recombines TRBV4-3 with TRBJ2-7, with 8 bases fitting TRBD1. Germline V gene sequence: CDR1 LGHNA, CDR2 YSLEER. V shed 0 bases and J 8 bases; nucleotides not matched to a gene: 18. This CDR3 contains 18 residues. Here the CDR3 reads CASSQDRLVGTGWGQQYF. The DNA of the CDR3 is TGCGCCAGCAGCCAAGATCGTCTTGTCGGGACAGGTTGGGGCCAGCAGTACTTC.

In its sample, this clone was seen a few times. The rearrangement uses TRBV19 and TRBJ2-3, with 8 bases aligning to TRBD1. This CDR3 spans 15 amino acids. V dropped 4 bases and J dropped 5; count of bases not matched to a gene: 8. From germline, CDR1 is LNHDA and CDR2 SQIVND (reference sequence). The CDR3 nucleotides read TGTGCCAGTAGTACCGCGGGACAGGCCGGAGATACGCAGTATTTT. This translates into CASSTAGQAGDTQYF.

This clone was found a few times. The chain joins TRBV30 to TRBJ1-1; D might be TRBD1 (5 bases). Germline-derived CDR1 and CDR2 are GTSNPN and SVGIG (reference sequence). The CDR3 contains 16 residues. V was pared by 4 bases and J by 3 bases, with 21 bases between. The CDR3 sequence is CAWMAANWGVDTEAFF. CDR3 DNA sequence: TGTGCCTGGATGGCCGCAAATTGGGGCGTAGACACTGAAGCTTTCTTT.

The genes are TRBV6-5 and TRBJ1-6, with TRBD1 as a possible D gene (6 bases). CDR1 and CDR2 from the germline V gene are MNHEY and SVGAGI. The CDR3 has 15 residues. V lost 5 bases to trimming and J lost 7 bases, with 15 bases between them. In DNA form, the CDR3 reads TGTGCCAGCAGTATTCAGGCAGGGGACAATTCACCCCTCCACTTT. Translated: CASSIQAGDNSPLHF.